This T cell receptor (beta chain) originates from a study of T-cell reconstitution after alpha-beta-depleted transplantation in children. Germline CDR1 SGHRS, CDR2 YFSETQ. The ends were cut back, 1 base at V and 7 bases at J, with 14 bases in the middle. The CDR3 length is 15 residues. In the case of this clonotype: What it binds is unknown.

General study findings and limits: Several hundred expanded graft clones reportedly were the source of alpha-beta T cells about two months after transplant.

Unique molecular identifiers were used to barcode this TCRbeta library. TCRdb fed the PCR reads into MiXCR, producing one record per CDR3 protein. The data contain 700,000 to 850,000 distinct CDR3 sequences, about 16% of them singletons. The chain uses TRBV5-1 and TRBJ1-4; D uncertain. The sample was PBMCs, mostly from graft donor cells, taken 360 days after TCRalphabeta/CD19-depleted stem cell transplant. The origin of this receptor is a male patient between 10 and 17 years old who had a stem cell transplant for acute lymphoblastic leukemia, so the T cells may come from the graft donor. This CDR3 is CASSLMGREGEKLFF. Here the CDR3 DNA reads TGCGCCAGCAGCTTGATGGGGAGAGAAGGTGAAAAACTGTTTTTT.